This T cell receptor (beta chain) appears in the sequencing data of a study of low-dose radiotherapy and immunotherapy resistance in tumors. Background on the study: Fractions of 1 Gy went to Cohort 2 every two weeks, for 13 Gy over 26 weeks.

Germline V gene data show CDR1 as SQVTM and CDR2 as ANQGSEA. V lost 6 bases, J lost 2 bases, and 6 bases stayed unmatched. The CDR3 spans 13 residues. TRAV and TRBV primers primed cDNA for both TCRalpha and TCRbeta. Over roughly 18 PCR cycles, TCRs were amplified from a constant-region primer and V-primer adapter. TCRdb fed the reads into MiXCR, producing one record per CDR3 protein. Of some 82,000 distinct CDR3 sequences listed, 15% to 20% are singletons. This sample's time point: before trial treatment. All of the donors were given nivolumab, ipilimumab, aspirin, low-dose cyclophosphamide and low-dose radiotherapy as part of RACIN, a single-arm trial. Solid tumors that lacked tumor-infiltrating lymphocytes and were advanced were present in eligible patients.

This specimen was PBMCs, taken before treatment. The clonotype comes from a male donor with prostate cancer. The chain uses TRBV29-1 and TRBJ2-7, with 8 bases lining up with TRBD1. CDR3 bases: TGCAGCGTGACAGGGGCTGGGGCCTACGAGCAGTACTTC. Translated, it gives CSVTGAGAYEQYF.